The present entry profiles one T cell receptor beta chain with its context. These data come from a study of radiation and T cells in renal cell carcinoma. The trim removed 3 bases at V and 4 bases at J, leaving 13 bases unmatched. CDR3 size: 16 residues. Germline CDR1 SQVTM, CDR2 ANQGSEA. Regarding time point: blood 2 weeks post-SBRT. Treatment of the sample: 15 Gy SBRT to primary tumor, nephrectomy 4 weeks later. Some clones are missing from TCRdb's copy, which holds only in-frame ones; the method was immunoSEQ multiplex PCR. The sample records 100,000 to 150,000 clones, around 81% being singletons. This receptor was obtained from a man over 45 with renal cell carcinoma. This sequence joins TRBV29-1 and TRBJ2-5; TRBD2 agrees at 8 bases. Sequencing used blood, obtained from a patient whose treatment included radiotherapy and nephrectomy. The CDR3 is CSVESWAAGERETQYF. CDR3 nucleotides: TGCAGCGTTGAGAGTTGGGCAGCGGGAGAACGAGAGACCCAGTACTTC.